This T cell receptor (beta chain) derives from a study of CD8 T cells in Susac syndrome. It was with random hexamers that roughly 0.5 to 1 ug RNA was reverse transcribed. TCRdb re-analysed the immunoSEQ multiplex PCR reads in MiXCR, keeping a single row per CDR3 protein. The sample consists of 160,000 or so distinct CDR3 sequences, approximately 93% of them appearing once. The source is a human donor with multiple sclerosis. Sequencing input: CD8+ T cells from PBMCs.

This CDR3 is CASSAYRGTVNNSPLHF. The CDR3 nucleotides read TGTGCCAGCAGCGCATACCGTGGGACAGTAAATAATTCACCCCTCCACTTT. This chain joins TRBV9 and TRBJ1-6, with 7 bases aligning to TRBD1. The CDR3 covers 17 residues. Germline trimming cut 3 bases from V and 5 bases from J; bases unmatched to any gene: 11. Looked up from germline, CDR1 is SGDLS and CDR2 is YYNGEE.